Following are 25 T cell receptor beta chains from one sample sequenced in a study of T cells in localized non-small cell lung cancer. TCRdb keeps only in-frame clones here, not all; method: immunoSEQ multiplex PCR. The sample lists about 31,000 clones, nearly 90% occurring once. The sequencing used peripheral blood mononuclear cells, collected before any cancer treatment. These receptors were collected from a woman aged 35 to 70 with stage III lung adenocarcinoma.

The chain has TRBV4-3 and TRBJ1-2; D is undetermined. There are 13 residues in the CDR3. V was pared by 0 bases and J by 8 bases, with 10 bases between. From germline, CDR1 is LGHNA and CDR2 YSLEER. This CDR3 reads CASSQDEGHGYTF. CDR3 bases: TGCGCCAGCAGCCAAGATGAAGGGCACGGCTACACCTTC.

The genes are TRBV5-1 and TRBJ2-7; TRBD1 agrees at 8 bases. The CDR3 has 14 amino acids. With V trimmed by 4 bases and J by 4 bases, 7 bases remained unmatched. Germline loops: CDR1 SGHRS, CDR2 YFSETQ. CDR3 DNA: TGCGCCAGCAGCCCCGACAGGGGTCCATACGAGCAGTACTTC. Its protein is CASSPDRGPYEQYF.

This chain connects TRBV4-3 to TRBJ1-1; no reliable D call. Trimming stripped 4 bases from V and 0 bases from J, with 15 bases between. The CDR3 has 16 residues. Germline CDR1 reads LGHNA; CDR2 reads YSLEER. CDR3 DNA sequence: TGCGCCAGCAGCCCCGACGGGGATAGGATGAACACTGAAGCTTTCTTT. Translating gives CASSPDGDRMNTEAFF.

V usage is TRBV28 and J usage is TRBJ2-5, with 7 bases matching TRBD2. V lost 2 bases to trimming and J lost 5 bases; unmatched junction nucleotides: 8. The V gene's germline CDR1 is MDHEN and CDR2 SYDVKM. This CDR3 is built from 15 residues. The CDR3 reads CASSLPLSGAETQYF. The CDR3, as DNA: TGTGCCAGCAGTTTACCCCTCAGCGGGGCGGAGACCCAGTACTTC.

This sequence joins TRBV6-1 and TRBJ2-7; 11 bases are shared with TRBD2. This CDR3 has 15 residues. Germline V lookup: CDR1 MNHNS, CDR2 SASEGT. V lost 4 bases, J lost 2 bases, and 4 bases stayed unmatched. The CDR3 bases are TGTGCCAGCAGTGGGCGACTAGCGGGAACCTACGAGCAGTACTTC. Amino acid sequence: CASSGRLAGTYEQYF.

The CDR3 DNA reads as TGTGCCAGCGACCTCTACAATGAGCAGTTCTTC. Residues: CASDLYNEQFF. V and J are TRBV2 and TRBJ2-1; D remains unclear. From germline, CDR1 is SNHLY and CDR2 FYNNEI. The CDR3 loop spans 11 amino acids. V lost 8 bases and J 3 bases, leaving 5 bases between the germline ends. Drawing the rest from reference TRBV2 and TRBJ2-1, the complete variable domain is EPEVTQTPSHQVTQMGQEVILRCVPISNHLYFYWYRQILGQKVEFLVSFYNNEISEKSEIFDDQFSVERPDGSNFTLKIRSTKLEDSAMYFCASDLYNEQFFGPGTRLTVL.

The genes are TRBV18 and TRBJ2-3, with D possibly called TRBD1 or TRBD2 (5 bases each). Trimming left V 4 bases short and J 3 bases short, with 14 bases between. CDR3 length equals 15 residues. CDR1 and CDR2 (germline): KGHSH, LQKENI. CDR3 residues: CASSLSPEGTDTQYF. As DNA, the CDR3 is TGTGCCAGCTCACTATCTCCCGAGGGGACAGATACGCAGTATTTT.

This clone was seen only a few times. The chain carries TRBV6-4 and TRBJ2-3; D might be TRBD1 or TRBD2, each matching 5 bases. This CDR3 has 14 residues. V lost 5 bases and J lost 0, with 9 bases in between. CDR1 is MRHNA and CDR2 is SNTAGT in the germline V gene. CDR3 nucleotides: TGTGCCAGCAGTCCCCGGGGCAGCACAGATACGCAGTATTTT. This encodes CASSPRGSTDTQYF.

The rearrangement links TRBV30 to TRBJ2-7; no clear D. CDR1 is GTSNPN, CDR2 SVGIG, per germline (reference sequence). V gave up 7 bases and J gave up 6 bases, with 22 bases separating them. The CDR3 covers 14 residues. The DNA of the CDR3 is TGTGCCTACCATAAGTCAGGTGGAGTTTTCGAGCAGTACTTC. This gives the protein CAYHKSGGVFEQYF.

The J gene is TRBJ1-5, the V gene TRBV4-1; D is undetermined. The germline CDR1 and CDR2 sequences are MGHRA and YSYEKL. CDR3 length: 16 amino acids. The V gene lost 4 bases and the J gene lost 4 bases, with 17 bases spanning the gap. The CDR3 nucleotides are TGCGCCAGCAGCCGAGAGCTCGGACGGAATAATCAGCCCCAGCATTTT. Amino acid sequence: CASSRELGRNNQPQHF.

This clone occurred a few times. This sequence joins TRBV6-6 and TRBJ1-1; D may be TRBD1 (5 bases). CDR1 is MNHNY, CDR2 SVGAGI, per germline (reference sequence). This CDR3 is built from 15 residues. V lost 0 bases and J 5 bases, leaving 13 bases between the germline ends. The CDR3 here is CASSYSGRERTEAFF. The CDR3 nucleotides read TGTGCCAGCAGTTACTCGGGCAGGGAACGGACTGAAGCTTTCTTT.

The chain joins TRBV19 to TRBJ2-7; TRBD1 matches 10 bases. Germline assignment: CDR1 LNHDA and CDR2 SQIVND (reference sequence). The trim removed 2 bases at V and 4 bases at J, leaving 5 bases unmatched. This CDR3 is 15 amino acids long. DNA for the CDR3: TGTGCCAGTAGTATAAGAGGGGACAGGGGTTACGAGCAGTACTTC. Amino acid sequence: CASSIRGDRGYEQYF.

The rearrangement joins TRBV5-1 to TRBJ1-3; a weak D match, TRBD1 (5 bases). The CDR3 length is 15 residues. The V end lost 4 bases, the J end lost 4 bases, and 15 bases lay between the germline ends. Germline V gene data show CDR1 as SGHRS and CDR2 as YFSETQ. The CDR3 DNA reads as TGCGCCAGCAGCACGGGACGGCGAGACGGAAACACCATATATTTT. This sequence encodes CASSTGRRDGNTIYF.

The chain recombines TRBV6-4 with TRBJ2-1; D might be TRBD2 (6 bases). Deletions cut 5 bases from V and 0 bases from J, with 14 bases between. The CDR3 contains 16 residues. Germline V gives CDR1 MRHNA, CDR2 SNTAGT. Here the CDR3 DNA reads TGTGCCAGCAGTTTGGAGGGAGAATCCTCCTACAATGAGCAGTTCTTC. As protein: CASSLEGESSYNEQFF.

CDR3: CASSPHQETQYF. The CDR3 bases are TGTGCCAGCTCACCACACCAAGAGACCCAGTACTTC. The V gene is TRBV18, the J gene TRBJ2-5; D is ambiguous. The V gene lost 1 base and the J gene lost 0 bases, with 0 bases spanning the gap. The CDR3 has 12 amino acids. Per germline, CDR1 KGHSH and CDR2 LQKENI.

The gene calls are TRBV29-1 and TRBJ1-1; D gene uncertain. The CDR3 consists of 14 residues. The ends were cut back, 5 bases at V and 3 bases at J, with 16 bases in the middle. The germline V gene encodes CDR1 SQVTM and CDR2 ANQGSEA. For the CDR3, the DNA is TGCAGCGTTTCCTCCAGGTTAGGAGACACTGAAGCTTTCTTT. It yields the protein CSVSSRLGDTEAFF.

This sequence joins TRBV19 and TRBJ1-6; no clear D gene. Germline CDR1 and CDR2: LNHDA and SQIVND (reference sequence). Trimming pared 6 bases from V and 12 bases from J, leaving 18 bases between. CDR3 length equals 14 residues. CDR3 residues: CASRNTGYQEPLHF. In nucleotides, the CDR3 is TGTGCCAGTAGGAATACGGGGTATCAGGAACCCCTCCACTTT. Full variable domain (missing parts from reference TRBV19 and TRBJ1-6): DGGITQSPKYLFRKEGQNVTLSCEQNLNHDAMYWYRQDPGQGLRLIYYSQIVNDFQKGDIAEGYSVSREKKESFPLTVTSAQKNPTAFYLCASRNTGYQEPLHFGNGTRLTVT.

This clone was recorded once. The V call is TRBV4-2, the J call TRBJ2-1; no firm D call. Germline CDR1 LGHNA, CDR2 YNFKEQ. The CDR3 sequence is 14 residues long. Trimming removed 1 base at V and 6 bases at J, with 10 bases between. CDR3 nucleotide sequence: TGTGCCAGCAGCCAAGTAAACTTCCTCAATGAGCAGTTCTTC. This encodes CASSQVNFLNEQFF.

The V and J genes are TRBV5-1 and TRBJ2-1; D gene unclear. Between the trimmed V and J ends, which lost 0 bases and 2 bases, there was a span of 3 bases. The CDR3 runs to 13 residues. Germline V gives CDR1 SGHRS, CDR2 YFSETQ. The CDR3 DNA sequence: TGCGCCAGCAGCTTGGAACCCTACAATGAGCAGTTCTTC. As protein: CASSLEPYNEQFF.

The genes are TRBV5-6 and TRBJ1-4, with D possibly matching TRBD1 (6 bases). CDR1 is SGHDT and CDR2 is YYEEEE in the germline V gene. The CDR3 has 14 amino acids. Trimming took 1 base from V and 8 from J, leaving 12 bases between them. CDR3 region: CASSLRGKYEKLFF. CDR3 coding DNA: TGTGCCAGCAGCTTGAGGGGGAAGTACGAAAAACTGTTTTTT. The complete variable domain, with remaining parts taken from reference TRBV5-6 and TRBJ1-4, reads DAGVTQSPTHLIKTRGQQVTLRCSPKSGHDTVSWYQQALGQGPQFIFQYYEEEERQRGNFPDRFSGHQFPNYSSELNVNALLLGDSALYLCASSLRGKYEKLFFGSGTQLSVL.

V and J are TRBV9 and TRBJ1-2; D possibly corresponds to TRBD1 (5 bases). V gave up 0 bases and J gave up 6 bases, with 15 bases separating them. Germline CDR1 and CDR2: SGDLS and YYNGEE. The CDR3 is 15 amino acids. The CDR3 DNA reads TGTGCCAGCAGCGTAGAACGGGGCAGGGCGGATGGCTACACCTTC. This codes for CASSVERGRADGYTF.

This chain links TRBV19 with TRBJ2-3; weak D call: TRBD2 (5 bases). CDR3 length: 13 amino acids. Germline assignment: CDR1 LNHDA and CDR2 SQIVND (reference sequence). Trimming pared 7 bases from V and 2 bases from J, leaving 10 bases between. The chain's CDR3 is CASKGRDTDTQYF. The CDR3 nucleotides read TGTGCCAGTAAGGGCCGGGACACAGATACGCAGTATTTT.

This chain uses TRBV15 with TRBJ1-5; D ambiguous. V gave up 2 bases and J gave up 3 bases, with 17 bases separating them. Per germline, CDR1 LNHNV and CDR2 YYDKDF (reference sequence). This CDR3 is 17 amino acids long. In DNA, the CDR3 is TGTGCCACCAGCAGACAAATCAATCAGGTATACAATCAGCCCCAGCATTTT. This encodes CATSRQINQVYNQPQHF.

The rearrangement links TRBV5-1 to TRBJ2-1, with 14 bases aligning to TRBD2. The CDR3 sequence is 17 residues long. Germline CDR1 reads SGHRS; CDR2 reads YFSETQ. Unmatched junction bases numbered 7, after V lost 3 bases and J lost 5 bases. This CDR3 reads CASSSGTSGSFNNEQFF. DNA of the CDR3: TGCGCCAGCAGCTCTGGGACTAGCGGGAGTTTTAACAATGAGCAGTTCTTC. Filled out from reference TRBV5-1 and TRBJ2-1, the complete variable domain reads KAGVTQTPRYLIKTRGQQVTLSCSPISGHRSVSWYQQTPGQGLQFLFEYFSETQRNKGNFPGRFSGRQFSNSRSEMNVSTLELGDSALYLCASSSGTSGSFNNEQFFGPGTRLTVL.

The chain has TRBV6-5 and TRBJ2-2; no clear D gene. The CDR3 totals 14 residues. Germline V gives CDR1 MNHEY, CDR2 SVGAGI. The germline V and J ends were trimmed by 0 bases and 1 base, with 3 bases remaining between them. The CDR3 coding sequence is TGTGCCAGCAGTTACTCAGAGAACACCGGGGAGCTGTTTTTT. This translates into CASSYSENTGELFF.